Presented here are 13 T cell receptor beta chains from one specimen sequenced in a study of T cell changes during pregnancy in multiple sclerosis. Assay used: immunoSEQ multiplex PCR; TCRdb lists only in-frame clones, some missing. The profile shows about 57,000 clones, around nine tenths of them singletons. This specimen was CD4+ T cells from peripheral blood mononuclear cells, taken before pregnancy. The receptor set was obtained from a female donor with multiple sclerosis, enrolled in a pregnancy study.

V and J are TRBV18 and TRBJ1-1, with 8 bases identical to TRBD1. Looked up from germline, CDR1 is KGHSH and CDR2 is LQKENI. This CDR3 is built from 15 residues. Trimming removed 4 bases from V and 8 bases from J; junction bases left unmatched: 12. CDR3 nucleotides: TGTGCCAGCTCACGGGGACAGGTGGGACTATCCGAAGCTTTCTTT. Its translation: CASSRGQVGLSEAFF.

The V call is TRBV19, the J call TRBJ1-1; maybe TRBD1 (6 bases). The CDR3 contains 16 residues. Trimming pared 3 bases from V and 1 base from J, leaving 15 bases between. Per the germline V gene, CDR1 is LNHDA and CDR2 is SQIVND (reference sequence). The CDR3 DNA reads as TGTGCCAGTAGTATCGGCGCCGGGACATCGAACACTGAAGCTTTCTTT. It encodes CASSIGAGTSNTEAFF.

The gene calls are TRBV30 and TRBJ1-1; no reliable D call. This CDR3 has 13 amino acids. The V and J ends lost 2 bases and 1 base respectively, with 8 bases between them. Germline-derived CDR1 and CDR2 are GTSNPN and SVGIG (reference sequence). This CDR3 reads CAWSPPRNTEAFF. For the CDR3, the DNA is TGTGCCTGGAGTCCTCCGAGGAACACTGAAGCTTTCTTT.

The rearrangement links TRBV2 to TRBJ2-7; 12 nucleotides agree with TRBD2. This CDR3 has 14 residues. The V and J ends lost 6 bases and 2 bases, in that order; junction bases with no gene match: 2. Germline V gene data show CDR1 as SNHLY and CDR2 as FYNNEI. The CDR3 sequence: CASSRLAGAYEQYF. DNA of the CDR3: TGTGCCAGCAGCAGACTAGCGGGAGCCTACGAGCAGTACTTC.

This clone was seen a single time. The chain uses TRBV7-8 and TRBJ1-1, with D maybe TRBD1 (5 bases). Germline CDR1 SGHVS, CDR2 FQNEAQ. The V end lost 1 base, the J end lost 4 bases, and 16 bases lay between the germline ends. This CDR3 region has 16 residues. The CDR3 coding sequence is TGTGCCAGCAGCTTAGGGCAGGGAATTCAATTCACTGAAGCTTTCTTT. It specifies CASSLGQGIQFTEAFF.

V and J are TRBV7-8 and TRBJ1-5, with no clear D. The CDR3 sequence is 18 residues long. V lost 6 bases and J 1 base, leaving 22 bases between the germline ends. CDR1 is SGHVS, CDR2 FQNEAQ, per germline. CDR3 residues: CASSRTIPGVVSNQPQHF. CDR3 nucleotide sequence: TGTGCCAGCAGTCGAACAATCCCGGGTGTAGTCAGCAATCAGCCCCAGCATTTT.

V is TRBV9 and J is TRBJ2-3; perhaps TRBD1 as D (5 bases). The CDR3 is 17 residues long. CDR1 is SGDLS and CDR2 is YYNGEE in the germline V gene. Trimming left V 0 bases short and J 5 bases short, with 19 bases between. As DNA, the CDR3 is TGTGCCAGCAGCGTAGGGCCCCCGTCCAGGGTTGAAGATACGCAGTATTTT. The encoded protein is CASSVGPPSRVEDTQYF.

CDR3 sequence reads: CASSLTGTGDYGYTF. The CDR3 DNA reads as TGTGCCAGCAGCTTAACTGGGACAGGCGATTATGGCTACACCTTC. The chain employs TRBV5-6 and TRBJ1-2, with 8 bases lining up with TRBD1. V dropped 2 bases and J dropped 5; count of bases not matched to a gene: 8. The CDR3 sequence is 15 residues long. Germline V CDR1 and CDR2: SGHDT, YYEEEE.

The chain is built from TRBV6-5 and TRBJ2-5; D ambiguous. Germline V CDR1 and CDR2: MNHEY, SVGAGI. This CDR3 contains 11 residues. The V and J ends lost 4 bases and 4 bases respectively, with 4 bases between them. In DNA form, the CDR3 reads TGTGCCAGCAGTTCCATAGAGACCCAGTACTTC. Encoded protein: CASSSIETQYF.

V and J are TRBV18 and TRBJ1-1; maybe TRBD1 (6 bases). CDR1 and CDR2 from the germline V gene are KGHSH and LQKENI. V was pared by 1 base and J by 5 bases, with 17 bases between. CDR3 size: 16 residues. In DNA form, the CDR3 reads TGTGCCAGCTCACCACGGGGAGGGGGTGAGGGAACTGAAGCTTTCTTT. Its translation is CASSPRGGGEGTEAFF.

This rearrangement joins TRBV6-1 to TRBJ1-2; D not certain. Germline loops: CDR1 MNHNS, CDR2 SASEGT. V gave up 3 bases and J gave up 5 bases, with 13 bases separating them. The CDR3 covers 14 residues. CDR3 in DNA: TGTGCCAGCAGTGATTTGTCAGGCCTTTATGGCTACACCTTC. Its protein product is CASSDLSGLYGYTF.

The V call is TRBV5-4, the J call TRBJ2-3, with 7 bases that match TRBD2. There are 16 residues in the CDR3. V dropped 4 bases and J dropped 3; count of bases not matched to a gene: 11. Germline values: CDR1 SGHNT, CDR2 YYREEE (reference sequence). CDR3 sequence (DNA): TGTGCCAGCAGCCCGGAAACTAGCGTTCGGACAGATACGCAGTATTTT. This translates into CASSPETSVRTDTQYF.

CDR3: CASSLGGRGLWDTEAFF. In DNA, the CDR3 is TGCGCCAGCAGCTTGGGGGGGAGGGGACTGTGGGACACTGAAGCTTTCTTT. The chain is built from TRBV5-1 and TRBJ1-1, with D perhaps TRBD1 (5 bases). Germline V gene sequence: CDR1 SGHRS, CDR2 YFSETQ. The CDR3 has 17 residues. The germline V and J ends were trimmed by 0 bases and 3 bases, with 18 bases remaining between them.